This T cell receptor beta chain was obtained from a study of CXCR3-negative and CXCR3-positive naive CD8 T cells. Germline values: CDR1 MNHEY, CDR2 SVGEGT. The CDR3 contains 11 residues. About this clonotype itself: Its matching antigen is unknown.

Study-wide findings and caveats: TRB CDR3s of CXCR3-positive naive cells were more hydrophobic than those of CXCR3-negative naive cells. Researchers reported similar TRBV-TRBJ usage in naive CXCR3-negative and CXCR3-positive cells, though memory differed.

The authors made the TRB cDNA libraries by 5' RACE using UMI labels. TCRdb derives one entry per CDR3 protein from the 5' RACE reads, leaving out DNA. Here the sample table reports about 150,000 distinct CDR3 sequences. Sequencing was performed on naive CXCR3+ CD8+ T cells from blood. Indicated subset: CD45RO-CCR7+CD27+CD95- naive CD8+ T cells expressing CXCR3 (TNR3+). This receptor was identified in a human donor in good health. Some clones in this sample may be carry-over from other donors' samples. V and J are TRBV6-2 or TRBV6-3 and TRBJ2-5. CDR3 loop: CASSYDETQYF.